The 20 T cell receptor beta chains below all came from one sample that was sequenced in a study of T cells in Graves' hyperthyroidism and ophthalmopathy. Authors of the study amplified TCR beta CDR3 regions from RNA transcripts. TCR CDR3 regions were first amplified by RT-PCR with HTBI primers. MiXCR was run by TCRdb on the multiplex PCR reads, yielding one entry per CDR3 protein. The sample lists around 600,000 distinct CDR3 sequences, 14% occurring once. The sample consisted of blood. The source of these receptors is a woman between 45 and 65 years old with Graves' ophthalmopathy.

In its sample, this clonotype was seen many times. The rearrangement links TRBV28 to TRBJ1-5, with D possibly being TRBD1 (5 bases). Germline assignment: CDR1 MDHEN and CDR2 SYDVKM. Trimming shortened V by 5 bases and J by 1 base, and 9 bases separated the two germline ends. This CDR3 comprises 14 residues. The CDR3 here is CASSDSGSNQPQHF. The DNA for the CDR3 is TGTGCCAGCAGTGACAGCGGAAGCAATCAGCCCCAGCATTTT.

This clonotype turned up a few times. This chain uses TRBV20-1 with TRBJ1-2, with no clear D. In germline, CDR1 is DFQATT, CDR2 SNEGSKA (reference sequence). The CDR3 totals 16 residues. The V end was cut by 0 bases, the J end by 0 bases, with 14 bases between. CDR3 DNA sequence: TGCAGTGCTAGAGATCCCCTAAAACACTCTAACTATGGCTACACCTTC. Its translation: CSARDPLKHSNYGYTF.

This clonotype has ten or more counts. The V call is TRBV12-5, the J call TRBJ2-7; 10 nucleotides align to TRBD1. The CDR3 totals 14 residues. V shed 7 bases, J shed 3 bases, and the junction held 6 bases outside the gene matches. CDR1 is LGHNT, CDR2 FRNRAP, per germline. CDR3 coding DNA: TGTGCTAGTGCCTCCGGGACAGGGGTCTACGAGCAGTACTTC. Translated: CASASGTGVYEQYF.

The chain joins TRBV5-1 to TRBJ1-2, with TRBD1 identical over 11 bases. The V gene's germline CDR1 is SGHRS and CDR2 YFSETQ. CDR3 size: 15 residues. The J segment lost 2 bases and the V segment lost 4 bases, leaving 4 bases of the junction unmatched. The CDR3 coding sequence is TGCGCCAGCAGCGCGGGGACAGGGGGGAACTATGGCTACACCTTC. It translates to CASSAGTGGNYGYTF.

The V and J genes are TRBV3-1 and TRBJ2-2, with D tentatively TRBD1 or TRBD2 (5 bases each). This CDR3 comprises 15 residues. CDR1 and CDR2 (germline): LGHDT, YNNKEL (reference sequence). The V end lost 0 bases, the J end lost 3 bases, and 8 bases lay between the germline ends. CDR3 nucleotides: TGTGCCAGCAGCCAAGACGGGACGCACACCGGGGAGCTGTTTTTT. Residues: CASSQDGTHTGELFF.

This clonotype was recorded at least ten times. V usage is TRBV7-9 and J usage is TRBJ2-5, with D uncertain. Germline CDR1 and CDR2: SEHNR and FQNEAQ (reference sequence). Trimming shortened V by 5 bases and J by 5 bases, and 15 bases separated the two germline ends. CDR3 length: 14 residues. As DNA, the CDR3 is TGTGCCAGCAGCCATCCGCCCCCTGGGGAGACCCAGTACTTC. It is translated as CASSHPPPGETQYF.

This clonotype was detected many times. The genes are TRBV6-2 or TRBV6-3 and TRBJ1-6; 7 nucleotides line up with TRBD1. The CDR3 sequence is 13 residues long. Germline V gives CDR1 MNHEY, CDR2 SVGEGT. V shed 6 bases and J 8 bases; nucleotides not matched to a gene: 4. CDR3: CASSKTGDSPLHF. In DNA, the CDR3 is TGTGCCAGCAGCAAAACAGGGGATTCACCCCTCCACTTT.

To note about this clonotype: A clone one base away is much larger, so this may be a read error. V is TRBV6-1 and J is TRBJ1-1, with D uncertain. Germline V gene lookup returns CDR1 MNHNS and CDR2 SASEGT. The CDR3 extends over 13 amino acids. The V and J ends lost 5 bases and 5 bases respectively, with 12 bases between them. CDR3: CASSKTLQTEAFF. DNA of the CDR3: TGTGCCAGCAGTAAAACGTTGCAGACTGAAGCTTTCTTT.

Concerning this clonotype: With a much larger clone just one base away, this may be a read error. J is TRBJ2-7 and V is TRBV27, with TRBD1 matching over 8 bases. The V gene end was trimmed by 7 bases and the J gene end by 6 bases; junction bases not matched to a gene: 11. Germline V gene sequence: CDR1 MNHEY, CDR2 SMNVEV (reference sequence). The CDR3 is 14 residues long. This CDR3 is CASKPQDRASEQYF. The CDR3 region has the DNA TGTGCCAGCAAGCCCCAGGACAGGGCTAGCGAGCAGTACTTC.

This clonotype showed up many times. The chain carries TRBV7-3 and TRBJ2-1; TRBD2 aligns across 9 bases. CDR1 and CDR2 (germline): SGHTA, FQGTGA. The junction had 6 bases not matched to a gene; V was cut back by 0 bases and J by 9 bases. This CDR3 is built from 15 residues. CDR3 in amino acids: CASSLTASGMSEQFF. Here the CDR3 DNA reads TGTGCCAGCAGCTTAACGGCTAGCGGGATGAGTGAGCAGTTCTTC.

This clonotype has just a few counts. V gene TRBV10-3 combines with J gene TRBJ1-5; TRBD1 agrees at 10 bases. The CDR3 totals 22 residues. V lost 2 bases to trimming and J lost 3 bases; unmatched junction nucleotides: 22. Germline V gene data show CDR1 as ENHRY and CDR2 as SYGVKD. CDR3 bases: TGTGCCATCAGTGAGACGGCCTTAGGAAGGGACAGGGGACCGCACTACAATCAGCCCCAGCATTTT. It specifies CAISETALGRDRGPHYNQPQHF.

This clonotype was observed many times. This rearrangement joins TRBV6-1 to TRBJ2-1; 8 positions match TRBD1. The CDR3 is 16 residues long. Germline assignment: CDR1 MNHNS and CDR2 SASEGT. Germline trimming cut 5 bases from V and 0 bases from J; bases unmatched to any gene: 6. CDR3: CASSTQGVSSYNEQFF. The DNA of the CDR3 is TGTGCCAGCAGTACACAGGGGGTAAGCTCCTACAATGAGCAGTTCTTC.

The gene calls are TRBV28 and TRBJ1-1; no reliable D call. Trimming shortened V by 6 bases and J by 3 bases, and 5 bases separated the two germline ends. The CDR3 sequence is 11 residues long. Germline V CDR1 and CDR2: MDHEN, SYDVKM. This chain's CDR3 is CASRSDTEAFF. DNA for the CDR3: TGTGCCAGCAGGTCTGACACTGAAGCTTTCTTT. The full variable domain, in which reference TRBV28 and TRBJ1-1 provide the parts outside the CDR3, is DVKVTQSSRYLVKRTGEKVFLECVQDMDHENMFWYRQDPGLGLRLIYFSYDVKMKEKGDIPEGYSVSREKKERFSLILESASTNQTSMYLCASRSDTEAFFGQGTRLTVV.

CDR3 loop: CASSSNRGREQYF. The DNA for the CDR3 is TGTGCCAGCAGCTCGAACAGGGGGCGCGAGCAGTACTTC. This chain connects TRBV7-3 to TRBJ2-7; 9 nucleotides match TRBD1. The CDR3 consists of 13 residues. The ends lost 4 bases at V and 6 bases at J; junction bases unmatched: 4. CDR1 and CDR2 (germline): SGHTA, FQGTGA. Filled out from reference TRBV7-3 and TRBJ2-7, the complete variable domain reads GAGVSQTPSNKVTEKGKYVELRCDPISGHTALYWYRQSLGQGPEFLIYFQGTGAADDSGLPNDRFFAVRPEGSVSTLKIQRTERGDSAVYLCASSSNRGREQYFGPGTRLTVT.

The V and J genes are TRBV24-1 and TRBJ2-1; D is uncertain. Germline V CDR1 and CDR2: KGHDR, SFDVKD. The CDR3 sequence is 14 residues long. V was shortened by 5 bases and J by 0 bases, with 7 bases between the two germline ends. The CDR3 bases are TGTGCCACCAGTGCGGCGGTCTCCTACAATGAGCAGTTCTTC. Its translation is CATSAAVSYNEQFF.

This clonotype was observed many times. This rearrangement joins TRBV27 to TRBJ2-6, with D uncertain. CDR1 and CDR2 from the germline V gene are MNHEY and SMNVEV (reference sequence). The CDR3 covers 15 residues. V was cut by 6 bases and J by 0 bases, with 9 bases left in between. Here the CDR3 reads CASSQLNSGANVLTF. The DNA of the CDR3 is TGTGCCAGCAGCCAACTAAACTCTGGGGCCAACGTCCTGACTTTC.

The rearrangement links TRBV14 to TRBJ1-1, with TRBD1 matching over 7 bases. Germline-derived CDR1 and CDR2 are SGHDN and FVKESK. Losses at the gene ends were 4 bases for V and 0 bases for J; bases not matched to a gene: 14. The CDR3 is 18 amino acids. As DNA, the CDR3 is TGTGCCAGCAGCCGCAACCGACAGGGCACTAAACTGAACACTGAAGCTTTCTTT. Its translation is CASSRNRQGTKLNTEAFF.

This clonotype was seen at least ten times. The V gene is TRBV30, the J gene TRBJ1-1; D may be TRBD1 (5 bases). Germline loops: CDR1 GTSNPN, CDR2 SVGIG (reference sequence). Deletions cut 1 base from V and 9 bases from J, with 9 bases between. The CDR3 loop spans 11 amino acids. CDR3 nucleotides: TGTGCCTGGAGTGACAAGGGGCAAGCTTTCTTT. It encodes CAWSDKGQAFF.

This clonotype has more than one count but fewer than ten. The CDR3 DNA reads TGTGCCAGCAGTGACTGCAGACTAGCGGGAGTGGGGCTCTGGGAGCAGTACTTC. It encodes CASSDCRLAGVGLWEQYF. V is TRBV6-4 and J is TRBJ2-7; 12 bases fit TRBD2. V was clipped by 1 base and J by 7 bases; unmatched bases: 14. In germline, CDR1 is MRHNA, CDR2 SNTAGT. CDR3 length: 18 amino acids.

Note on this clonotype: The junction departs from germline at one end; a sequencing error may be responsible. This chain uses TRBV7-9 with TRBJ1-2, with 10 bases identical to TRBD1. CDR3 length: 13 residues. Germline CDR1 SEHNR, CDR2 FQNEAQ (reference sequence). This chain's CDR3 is CASSNDRGPGCTF. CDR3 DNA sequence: TGTGCCAGCAGCAATGACAGGGGGCCAGGCTGCACCTTC.